The rows below give T cell receptor beta chains drawn from one sample of a study of T cells in Graves' hyperthyroidism and ophthalmopathy. TCRdb reanalysed the multiplex PCR reads using MiXCR and keeps one entry per CDR3 protein. The table records about 360,000 distinct CDR3 sequences, roughly 25% of them present only once. Sample: blood. The receptors here all came from a man aged 45-60 years with Graves' hyperthyroidism. Each CDR3 is given with its conserved first and last residue. The D gene is left open where the match is weak. Size values are once, few and many counts, or a class for expanded clones, and some rows have none.

J gene,V gene,clone size,D gene,CDR3 DNA,CDR3 protein
TRBJ2-5,TRBV6-1,NA,NA,TGTGCCAGCGCCAGGGGCGCAGGAGAGACCCAGTACTTC,CASARGAGETQYF
TRBJ2-5,TRBV2,many,NA,TGTGCCAGCAGTAAATATGTGGGAGAGACCCAGTACTTC,CASSKYVGETQYF
TRBJ1-1,TRBV5-4,NA,TRBD1,TGTGCCAGCAGCCGACAGGGGCGGGGGAACACTGAAGCTTTCTTT,CASSRQGRGNTEAFF
TRBJ2-1,TRBV7-2,many,NA,TGTGCCAGCAGCTTAGCGCCCGGGGGCACCTACAATGAGCAGTTCTTC,CASSLAPGGTYNEQFF
TRBJ2-7,TRBV18,many,NA,TGTGCCAGCTCACTCACGGACAGCGGATACTACGAGCAGTACTTC,CASSLTDSGYYEQYF
TRBJ2-3,TRBV19,few,NA,TGTGCCAGTAGTTTCATAGGCCTAGCCGAGAATACGCAGTATTTT,CASSFIGLAENTQYF
TRBJ1-6,TRBV6-1,few,NA,TGTGCCAGCACCCAAATGGGGAGCTCCTATAATTCACCCCTCCACTTT,CASTQMGSSYNSPLHF
TRBJ1-2,TRBV5-1,NA,TRBD1,TGCGCCAGCAGCCCCCGGACAGGGTGGGAAGGCTACACCTTC,CASSPRTGWEGYTF
TRBJ2-1,TRBV6-4,once,TRBD1,TGTGCCAGCAGGCGGGACAGGGGAAATACAAATGAGCAGTTCTTC,CASRRDRGNTNEQFF
TRBJ2-7,TRBV3-1,NA,TRBD2,TGTGCCAGCAGCCAAGAAGGACTAGCGGGAGGGCCGGGGGACGAGCAGTACTTC,CASSQEGLAGGPGDEQYF
TRBJ2-1,TRBV5-1,many,TRBD2,TGCGCCAGCAGCTTCGGCGGGAGCGAGCAGTTCTTC,CASSFGGSEQFF
TRBJ1-2,TRBV28,many,NA,TGTGCCAGCAACATCGCAGGGTTCGGCTACACCTTC,CASNIAGFGYTF
TRBJ2-1,TRBV12-3/TRBV12-4,NA,TRBD2,TGTGCCAGCAGCATAGCGGGGCTGCGTAACAATGAGCAGTTCTTC,CASSIAGLRNNEQFF
TRBJ1-2,TRBV28,many,NA,TGTGCCAGCAGTAATCCAGCTGGGGGAGGGGGCTACACCTTC,CASSNPAGGGGYTF
TRBJ2-7,TRBV5-1,NA,TRBD2,TGCGCCAGCAGCGCCGGACTAGCGGGCCACTACGAGCAGTACTTC,CASSAGLAGHYEQYF
TRBJ2-7,TRBV5-4,NA,NA,TGTGCCAGCAGCTTGACGGAGCCCGGCTCCTACGAGCAGTACTTC,CASSLTEPGSYEQYF
TRBJ2-2,TRBV19,few,TRBD1,TGTGCCAGTAGCGCCTCGGACAGGGGGACCGGGGAGCTGTTTTTT,CASSASDRGTGELFF
TRBJ2-5,TRBV7-9,many,NA,TGTGCCAGCAGCTTAAGTCTAGGGGGGCGGCTCCAAGAGACCCAGTACTTC,CASSLSLGGRLQETQYF
TRBJ2-1,TRBV28,many,NA,TGTGCCAGCAGTTCCCCCCCCGGGGTGGTGGGTGAGCAGTTCTTC,CASSSPPGVVGEQFF
TRBJ2-7,TRBV6-1,few,TRBD2,TGTGCCAGCAGTGAATACTGGACTAGCGGCAACTCCTACGAGCAGTACTTC,CASSEYWTSGNSYEQYF
TRBJ1-6,TRBV12-5,NA,TRBD1,TGTGCTAGTGGTTTGGGACAGGGGAATTCACCCCTCCACTTT,CASGLGQGNSPLHF
TRBJ2-3,TRBV29-1,NA,NA,TGCAGCGTTGCAACAGATACGCAGTATTTT,CSVATDTQYF
TRBJ2-3,TRBV6-1,NA,NA,TGTGCCAGCAGGGTCAGCGGTGCGGGTAGCACAGATACGCAGTATTTT,CASRVSGAGSTDTQYF
TRBJ1-2,TRBV28,few,NA,TGTGCCAGCAGTCGAGCGGGCGACCACAACTATGGCTACACCTTC,CASSRAGDHNYGYTF
TRBJ2-7,TRBV12-3/TRBV12-4,many,NA,TGTGCCAGCAGCCCTACAGGGTCCGAGCAGTACTTC,CASSPTGSEQYF
TRBJ2-7,TRBV2,many,NA,TGTGCCAGCAGTGCTACAGAGAGCTCCTACGAGCAGTACTTC,CASSATESSYEQYF
TRBJ1-5,TRBV28,few,NA,TGTGCCAGCAGCCAGAAGGTCATGAGCAATCAGCCCCAGCATTTT,CASSQKVMSNQPQHF
TRBJ2-7,TRBV6-1,NA,NA,TGTGCCAGCAGTGAAATTCAGAGAGGGTTCTACGAGCAGTACTTC,CASSEIQRGFYEQYF
TRBJ1-1,TRBV7-9,NA,TRBD1,TGTGCCAGCAGCTTAGCCGACAGGGCTGAAGCTTTCTTT,CASSLADRAEAFF